The clone carrying this T cell receptor (beta chain) showed up many times. Amplification yielded TCR beta CDR3 regions, with RNA transcripts as the source. During a first-round RT-PCR of the TCR CDR3, the HTBI primer set was used. TCRdb re-called the multiplex PCR reads through MiXCR, storing one row per CDR3 protein. Of 530,000 or so distinct CDR3 sequences in the sample, roughly 25% are singletons; the top ten hold around 11%. The data were taken from a study of T cells in Graves' hyperthyroidism and ophthalmopathy. This CDR3 is built from 15 residues. With 2 bases clipped from V and 2 bases from J, the junction kept 4 bases outside the gene matches.

Sequencing used blood. The chain couples TRBV12-3 or TRBV12-4 to TRBJ2-7; 9 bases line up with TRBD1. The sequence derives from a woman in her 30s with Graves' ophthalmopathy. CDR3 sequence: CASSLQTGGPYEQYF. Here the CDR3 DNA reads TGTGCCAGCAGTTTACAGACAGGGGGACCCTACGAGCAGTACTTC.